Below, one T cell receptor (beta chain) is given with its context. J gave up 0 bases and V 5 bases, and 8 bases lay outside the gene matches. The CDR3 is made up of 16 amino acids. The germline gives CDR1 SGHVS, CDR2 FQNEAQ. This entry belongs to a study of blood T cell repertoires in COVID-19. The data were produced by immunoSEQ multiplex PCR, yet TCRdb's version contains in-frame clones alone and is incomplete. The sample consists of about 330,000 clones, 70% to 90% of them appearing once. Either two negative PCRs, clearance, or symptom resolution qualified Cohort 3 donors as recovered. Source material: PBMCs or T cells enriched from blood (not recorded which). The sequence was obtained from a woman aged 18-30 years who had recovered from COVID-19. This chain links TRBV7-8 with TRBJ1-2, with TRBD1 matching 8 bases. The CDR3 sequence is CASSVDREGTNYGYTF. DNA for the CDR3: TGTGCCAGCAGCGTGGACAGGGAAGGAACTAACTATGGCTACACCTTC.